The 12 T cell receptor beta chains reported below all come from one sample, sequenced in a study of monozygotic twins with inflammatory bowel disease. Each CDR3 protein gets one entry in TCRdb, which reprocessed the 5' RACE reads and gives no DNA. This repertoire includes more than 300,000 distinct CDR3 sequences. The sample comprised blood. These receptors were obtained from a human donor with ulcerative colitis or Crohn's disease, or a healthy co-twin of an affected twin (not recorded which).

The chain is built from TRBV5-1 and TRBJ2-7. The CDR3 length is 12 residues. The V gene's germline CDR1 is SGHRS and CDR2 YFSETQ. CDR3 in amino acids: CASSLAGFEQYF.

V gene TRBV5-1 combines with J gene TRBJ2-5. Per the germline V gene, CDR1 is SGHRS and CDR2 is YFSETQ. This CDR3 has 13 residues. The CDR3 region is CASSLAKEETQYF.

The genes are TRBV5-1 and TRBJ2-3. The CDR3 length is 15 residues. From germline, CDR1 is SGHRS and CDR2 YFSETQ. This CDR3 reads CASSGSVLSTDTQYF.

This chain links TRBV24-1 with TRBJ2-5; TCRdb picks TRBD1, but there is no DNA to check that call. This CDR3 is 14 amino acids long. CDR1 and CDR2 from the germline V gene are KGHDR and SFDVKD. CDR3 in amino acids: CATSESGPRETQYF.

The J gene is TRBJ1-1, the V gene TRBV12-3 or TRBV12-4. The CDR3 length is 13 residues. The CDR3 protein is CASTSDRNTEAFF.

V usage is TRBV3-1 and J usage is TRBJ2-2. This CDR3 comprises 14 residues. Looked up from germline, CDR1 is LGHDT and CDR2 is YNNKEL (reference sequence). Here the CDR3 reads CASTPSGYTGELFF. Full variable domain (outside the CDR3, taken from reference TRBV3-1 and TRBJ2-2): DTAVSQTPKYLVTQMGNDKSIKCEQNLGHDTMYWYKQDSKKFLKIMFSYNNKELIINETVPNRFSPKSPDKAHLNLHINSLELGDSAVYFCASTPSGYTGELFFGEGSRLTVL.

This rearrangement joins TRBV28 to TRBJ2-7; with no DNA, the TCRdb D assignment of TRBD1 cannot be verified. Germline CDR1 reads MDHEN; CDR2 reads SYDVKM. The CDR3 is made up of 14 amino acids. The CDR3 reads CASYRGQATHEQYF.

The V and J genes are TRBV11-2 and TRBJ2-3. Germline-derived CDR1 and CDR2 are SGHAT and FQNNGV. The CDR3 runs to 12 residues. The CDR3 sequence: CASRYHTDTQYF.

This chain joins TRBV18 and TRBJ1-1; the TRBD1 assignment by TCRdb is unverifiable without DNA. Germline CDR1 KGHSH, CDR2 LQKENI. This CDR3 has 18 amino acids. Here the CDR3 reads CASSFSGTYVSKNTEAFF.

The rearrangement links TRBV27 to TRBJ2-3; the D call of TRBD2 rests on TCRdb alone, since no DNA is present to check it. CDR1 is MNHEY and CDR2 is SMNVEV in the germline V gene (reference sequence). The length of the CDR3 is 14 residues. This CDR3 reads CASSLYQSGTSCRF.

V is TRBV6-2 or TRBV6-3 and J is TRBJ2-2. This CDR3 contains 15 residues. CDR1 MNHEY and CDR2 SVGEGT come from the germline V gene. This CDR3 is CASSFFPSNTGELFF.

The gene calls are TRBV12-3 or TRBV12-4 and TRBJ2-6; checking the TCRdb D call of TRBD1 is not possible without DNA. The CDR3 is 17 amino acids. The CDR3 sequence is CASPREGDSSGANVLTF.